The entry below describes one T cell receptor beta chain. What it binds is not known. This sample is drawn from a study of shared clonotypes between healthy human individuals. General study points: An expected dependence of interdonor clonotype sharing on sequencing depth was noted.

CD45RO-negative CD8 cells positively selected for CCR7 made up the naive population, which excluded terminally differentiated effector memory CD45RA+ cells. Produced via immunoSEQ multiplex PCR; TCRdb's table is partial and in-frame only. The sample gives about 2.1 million clones, roughly 91% of which show up once; roughly 1.7% is in the top ten. There are 16 residues in the CDR3. Between the trimmed V and J ends, which lost 6 bases and 3 bases, there was a span of 20 bases. CDR1 MDHEN and CDR2 SYDVKM come from the germline V gene. V and J are TRBV28 and TRBJ1-1; D might be TRBD1 (5 bases). Source material: naive CD8+ T cells from PBMCs. The receptor was derived from a man aged 18 to 29 in good health. Some clones in this sample may be carry-over from other donors' samples. The CDR3: CASSLPGEGMDTEAFF. CDR3 nucleotides: TGTGCCAGCAGCCTTCCAGGTGAGGGGATGGACACTGAAGCTTTCTTT.